Each of the 14 T cell receptor beta chains below was sequenced from the same sample in a study of STAT3 mutations in large granular lymphocyte leukemia. TCRdb's table, derived via immunoSEQ multiplex PCR, lists solely in-frame clones and lacks some. The table shows about 34,000 clones, with roughly 86% occurring only once. Whole-study results and caveats: At least one immunodominant TCR beta clonotype appeared in every T-cell large granular lymphocyte leukemia patient.

What these receptors recognize is not known. The sample consisted of peripheral blood mononuclear cells. The receptors here all came from a man aged 55 to 70 with T-cell large granular lymphocyte leukemia. Some clones in this sample may be carry-over from other donors' samples.

The V call is TRBV9, the J call TRBJ2-7; D call uncertain. The CDR3 loop spans 13 amino acids. Between the trimmed V and J ends, which lost 0 bases and 4 bases, there was a span of 8 bases. CDR1 is SGDLS, CDR2 YYNGEE, per germline. The CDR3 loop is CASSVADGYEQYF. CDR3 in DNA: TGTGCCAGCAGCGTAGCTGATGGTTACGAGCAGTACTTC.

J is TRBJ2-3 and V is TRBV9; TRBD2 aligns across 7 bases. Looked up from germline, CDR1 is SGDLS and CDR2 is YYNGEE. The CDR3 loop spans 15 amino acids. Trimming took 0 bases from V and 0 from J; bases not matched to a gene: 1. This chain's CDR3 is CASSVVGGSTDTQYF. CDR3 sequence (DNA): TGTGCCAGCAGCGTAGTCGGGGGGAGCACAGATACGCAGTATTTT.

The chain carries TRBV19 and TRBJ1-4; no clear D gene. Germline V gene data show CDR1 as LNHDA and CDR2 as SQIVND (reference sequence). The CDR3 runs 13 residues. With 4 bases removed from V and 8 bases from J, the gap between germline ends came to 11 bases. The CDR3 nucleotides read TGTGCCAGTAGTAGGCGCGAGAAGGAAAAACTGTTTTTT. The encoded protein is CASSRREKEKLFF.

The chain is built from TRBV5-1 and TRBJ2-1; D may be TRBD1 (6 bases). Between the trimmed V and J ends, which lost 5 bases and 3 bases, there was a span of 12 bases. Germline V gene sequence: CDR1 SGHRS, CDR2 YFSETQ. The CDR3 loop spans 14 amino acids. CDR3 sequence (DNA): TGCGCCAGCAGTTATGGACAGTTCTACAATGAGCAGTTCTTC. Translating it yields CASSYGQFYNEQFF. The full variable domain, completed using reference TRBV5-1 and TRBJ2-1, is KAGVTQTPRYLIKTRGQQVTLSCSPISGHRSVSWYQQTPGQGLQFLFEYFSETQRNKGNFPGRFSGRQFSNSRSEMNVSTLELGDSALYLCASSYGQFYNEQFFGPGTRLTVL.

This chain connects TRBV10-3 to TRBJ2-1; 14 bases match TRBD2. CDR1 is ENHRY, CDR2 SYGVKD, per germline. The CDR3 runs 16 residues. Losses at the gene ends were 4 bases for V and 5 bases for J; bases not matched to a gene: 4. CDR3 in DNA: TGTGCCATCAGTGTGGGGACTAGCGGGAGAGACAATGAGCAGTTCTTC. It codes for CAISVGTSGRDNEQFF.

The chain uses TRBV25-1 and TRBJ1-5; D not resolved. The germline V and J ends were trimmed by 4 bases and 1 base, with 8 bases remaining between them. The germline gives CDR1 MGHDK, CDR2 SYGVNS. This CDR3 comprises 14 residues. The CDR3: CASSGVKSNQPQHF. Written as DNA, the CDR3 is TGTGCCAGCAGTGGGGTAAAGAGCAATCAGCCCCAGCATTTT.

The rearrangement links TRBV28 to TRBJ2-3; D is ambiguous. The CDR3 is 15 amino acids. Trimming cost V 1 base and J 4 bases, with 12 bases left between them. In germline, CDR1 is MDHEN, CDR2 SYDVKM. CDR3: CASSLSLDGPDTQYF. CDR3 coding DNA: TGTGCCAGCAGTTTATCGCTGGATGGTCCAGATACGCAGTATTTT.

The CDR3 spells CASTDRGYEQYF. CDR3 nucleotides: TGTGCCAGCACCGACAGGGGTTACGAGCAGTACTTC. The V call is TRBV4-2, the J call TRBJ2-7; 8 bases are shared with TRBD1. V shed 7 bases and J 4 bases; nucleotides not matched to a gene: 3. The CDR3 contains 12 residues. CDR1 and CDR2 from the germline V gene are LGHNA and YNFKEQ.

The chain carries TRBV18 and TRBJ2-7; the match to TRBD2 covers 11 bases. The CDR3 totals 17 residues. The germline gives CDR1 KGHSH, CDR2 LQKENI. The V and J ends lost 3 bases and 5 bases, in that order; junction bases with no gene match: 12. For the CDR3, the DNA is TGTGCCAGCTCACCCGGGACCGTCCTAGCGGGAGGAAACGAGCAGTACTTC. As protein: CASSPGTVLAGGNEQYF.

The chain carries TRBV5-1 and TRBJ2-1; 8 nucleotides align to TRBD2. V shed 0 bases, J shed 7 bases, and the junction held 12 bases outside the gene matches. The CDR3 has 17 residues. In germline, CDR1 is SGHRS, CDR2 YFSETQ. CDR3 residues: CASSLGPLSGTGNEQFF. The CDR3 coding sequence is TGCGCCAGCAGCTTGGGCCCGCTTAGCGGGACGGGAAATGAGCAGTTCTTC.

The V and J genes are TRBV28 and TRBJ2-5; weak D call: TRBD1 (5 bases). Germline CDR1 is MDHEN and CDR2 is SYDVKM. The CDR3 consists of 14 residues. The V gene lost 8 bases and the J gene lost 1 base, with 14 bases spanning the gap. The CDR3 DNA sequence: TGTGCCAGCGGAATCACAGGATTCCAAGAGACCCAGTACTTC. Its protein is CASGITGFQETQYF. Variable domain in full (rest from reference TRBV28 and TRBJ2-5): DVKVTQSSRYLVKRTGEKVFLECVQDMDHENMFWYRQDPGLGLRLIYFSYDVKMKEKGDIPEGYSVSREKKERFSLILESASTNQTSMYLCASGITGFQETQYFGPGTRLLVL.

This clone appeared a single time. This chain joins TRBV7-9 and TRBJ1-2; 10 positions match TRBD1. This CDR3 is built from 15 residues. V lost 1 base, J lost 2 bases, and 1 base stayed unmatched. Germline V gene data show CDR1 as SEHNR and CDR2 as FQNEAQ (reference sequence). CDR3 protein: CASSLGGQGNYGYTF. The CDR3 DNA reads as TGTGCCAGCAGCTTAGGGGGACAGGGGAACTATGGCTACACCTTC.

This clone is a singleton in its sample. The J gene is TRBJ2-7, the V gene TRBV5-1; TRBD2 matches 11 bases. CDR1 is SGHRS and CDR2 is YFSETQ in the germline V gene. This CDR3 has 16 amino acids. The V and J ends lost 1 base and 0 bases, in that order; junction bases with no gene match: 3. This CDR3 reads CASSLRGLAASYEQYF. The CDR3 DNA follows: TGCGCCAGCAGCTTGCGGGGACTAGCGGCCTCCTACGAGCAGTACTTC.

V is TRBV14 and J is TRBJ2-7, with D possibly TRBD2 on 6 matching bases. The CDR3 is 15 residues long. V dropped 4 bases and J dropped 5 bases, with 18 bases sitting between them. Per germline, CDR1 SGHDN and CDR2 FVKESK. CDR3 bases: TGTGCCAGCAGCCCCCGGAGGACTACTTTACACGAGCAGTACTTC. Translated: CASSPRRTTLHEQYF.